This is a list of T cell receptor beta chains from one sample in a study of CD8 T cells in ankylosing spondylitis. TCRdb processed the 5' RACE reads anew with MiXCR; each CDR3 protein has one entry. The top ten clones hold around 0.51% of a sample with 750,000 to 850,000 distinct CDR3 sequences, approximately 10% of them seen once. Sequenced sample: blood, either unsorted or a sorted T cell fraction (not recorded which). Receptors originate from a male donor with ankylosing spondylitis. Each CDR3 is given with its conserved first and last residue. D genes are given only for firm matches. Rows may omit the clone size; those that give it use once, few, many or a size class.

>TRBV4-3|few|TRBJ1-1|NA
CASRKKGFAEAFF
TGCGCCAGCCGTAAGAAAGGTTTTGCTGAAGCTTTCTTT
>TRBV28|few|TRBJ2-7|NA
CASIGAEQYF
TGTGCCAGCATTGGGGCCGAGCAGTACTTC
>TRBV7-2|NA|TRBJ2-3|NA
CASSLSMGTDTQYF
TGTGCCAGCAGCTTATCCATGGGCACAGATACGCAGTATTTT
>TRBV6-5|NA|TRBJ2-3|TRBD2
CASSYSRVAGAGSDTQYF
TGTGCCAGCAGTTACTCGAGAGTAGCGGGAGCGGGGTCAGATACGCAGTATTTT
>TRBV29-1|NA|TRBJ2-7|NA
CSAFGPSYEQYF
TGCAGCGCCTTCGGACCTTCCTACGAGCAGTACTTC
>TRBV5-1|many|TRBJ2-3|TRBD1
CASSLALDRGDTQYF
TGCGCCAGCAGCTTGGCCCTGGACAGGGGAGATACGCAGTATTTT
>TRBV24-1|few|TRBJ2-1|TRBD2
CATSDPGTSGRALYNEQFF
TGTGCCACCAGTGACCCAGGTACTAGCGGGAGGGCCCTCTACAATGAGCAGTTCTTC
>TRBV20-1|NA|TRBJ2-3|TRBD1
CSAVPGQGSTDTQYF
TGCAGTGCTGTGCCGGGACAGGGGTCCACAGATACGCAGTATTTT
>TRBV5-1|many|TRBJ2-1|TRBD2
CASSFGAGEREFF
TGCGCCAGCAGCTTCGGAGCGGGAGAAAGGGAGTTCTTC
>TRBV9|few|TRBJ2-1|TRBD1
CASSASSPGTGLYNEQFF
TGTGCCAGCAGCGCCAGTTCCCCGGGGACAGGCCTTTACAATGAGCAGTTCTTC
>TRBV6-1|few|TRBJ2-1|TRBD2
CASRTGTSGRDEQFF
TGTGCCAGCAGGACCGGGACTAGCGGGAGGGATGAGCAGTTCTTC
>TRBV28|NA|TRBJ2-7|TRBD1
CASSSQTGPLPYEQYF
TGTGCCAGCAGTTCTCAGACAGGGCCTTTGCCTTACGAGCAGTACTTC
>TRBV12-3/TRBV12-4|many|TRBJ1-1|NA
CASRGGGTEAFF
TGTGCCAGCAGGGGGGGAGGGACTGAAGCTTTCTTT
>TRBV12-3/TRBV12-4|many|TRBJ1-1|NA
CASSFWTLKDTEAFF
TGTGCCAGCAGTTTCTGGACTCTAAAGGACACTGAAGCTTTCTTT
>TRBV4-3|NA|TRBJ2-5|TRBD1
CASSQRQGDVETQYF
TGCGCCAGCAGCCAGAGACAGGGGGACGTGGAGACCCAGTACTTC
>TRBV7-2|many|TRBJ1-5|NA
CASRETVSGQPQHF
TGTGCCAGCAGGGAGACAGTTTCTGGCCAGCCCCAGCATTTT
>TRBV20-1|NA|TRBJ2-2|TRBD1
CSARTRGPLTGELFF
TGCAGTGCTAGGACCAGGGGGCCGCTGACCGGGGAGCTGTTTTTT
>TRBV20-1|many|TRBJ2-7|NA
CSYGNREQYF
TGCAGTTATGGGAACAGGGAGCAGTACTTC
>TRBV12-3/TRBV12-4|NA|TRBJ1-2|NA
CASSLVRGWGYTF
TGTGCCAGCAGTTTAGTCAGGGGATGGGGCTACACCTTC
>TRBV10-3|NA|TRBJ2-2|TRBD1
CAISESGTGATGELFF
TGTGCCATCAGTGAGTCCGGGACAGGGGCTACCGGGGAGCTGTTTTTT
>TRBV7-2|few|TRBJ1-2|NA
CASRPGVWIYGYTF
TGTGCCAGCAGACCAGGGGTATGGATCTATGGCTACACCTTC
>TRBV20-1|NA|TRBJ2-1|NA
CSASRGAYEQFF
TGCAGTGCATCACGGGGGGCCTATGAGCAGTTCTTC
>TRBV11-2|few|TRBJ2-7|NA
CASGGTYEQYF
TGTGCCAGCGGGGGAACCTACGAGCAGTACTTC
>TRBV10-3|NA|TRBJ2-1|NA
CAISESDREQFF
TGTGCCATCAGTGAGTCGGACCGCGAGCAGTTCTTC
>TRBV5-1|many|TRBJ2-5|NA
CASSLASVETQYF
TGCGCCAGCAGCTTGGCGAGCGTAGAGACCCAGTACTTC
>TRBV6-1|few|TRBJ1-2|NA
CASSRRGRLHYGYTF
TGTGCCAGCAGCCGTAGGGGGAGGCTTCACTATGGCTACACCTTC
>TRBV4-3|many|TRBJ1-3|NA
CASSQPGAWGNTIYF
TGCGCCAGCAGCCAACCCGGGGCATGGGGAAACACCATATATTTT
>TRBV20-1|NA|TRBJ2-3|TRBD2
CSARDIQLAASTDTQYF
TGCAGTGCTAGGGACATTCAACTAGCGGCTAGCACAGATACGCAGTATTTT
>TRBV6-1|NA|TRBJ2-7|TRBD1
CASSANFGQGYHEQYF
TGTGCCAGCAGTGCAAACTTCGGACAGGGGTACCACGAGCAGTACTTC
>TRBV12-5|NA|TRBJ2-1|TRBD2
CASGFNPDGTTPGEEQFF
TGTGCTAGTGGTTTCAACCCCGACGGGACTACCCCTGGGGAGGAGCAGTTCTTC
>TRBV7-3|NA|TRBJ2-2|TRBD1
CASSSTGSGELFF
TGTGCCAGCAGCTCGACAGGGTCTGGGGAGCTGTTTTTT
>TRBV12-3/TRBV12-4|NA|TRBJ1-3|NA
CASSETHTIYF
TGTGCCAGCAGTGAAACCCACACCATATATTTT
>TRBV5-4|NA|TRBJ1-4|NA
CASSLGQYGKLFF
TGTGCCAGCAGCTTGGGCCAGTACGGAAAACTGTTTTTT